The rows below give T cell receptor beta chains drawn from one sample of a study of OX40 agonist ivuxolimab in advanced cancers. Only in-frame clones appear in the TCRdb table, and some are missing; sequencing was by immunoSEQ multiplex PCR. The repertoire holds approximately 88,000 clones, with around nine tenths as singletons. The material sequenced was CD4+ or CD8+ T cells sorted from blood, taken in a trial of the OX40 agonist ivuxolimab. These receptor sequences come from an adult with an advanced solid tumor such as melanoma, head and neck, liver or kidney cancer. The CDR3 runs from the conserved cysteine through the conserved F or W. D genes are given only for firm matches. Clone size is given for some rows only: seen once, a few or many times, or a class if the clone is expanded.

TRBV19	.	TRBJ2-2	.	CASSILLVRGTGELFF	TGTGCCAGTAGTATCTTACTAGTCCGTGGCACCGGGGAGCTGTTTTTT
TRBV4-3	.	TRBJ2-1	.	CASSQDSSNNNEQFF	TGCGCCAGCAGCCAAGACTCTAGTAACAACAATGAGCAGTTCTTC
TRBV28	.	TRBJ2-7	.	CASSLEQGSTEQYF	TGTGCCAGCAGTTTAGAACAGGGATCAACCGAGCAGTACTTC
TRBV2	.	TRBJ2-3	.	CASTQRGSTDTQYF	TGTGCCAGCACGCAACGGGGCAGCACAGATACGCAGTATTTT
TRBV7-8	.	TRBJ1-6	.	CASSLDGRENSPLHF	TGTGCCAGCAGCTTAGATGGCAGGGAGAATTCACCCCTCCACTTT
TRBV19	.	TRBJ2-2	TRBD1	CASSADRGRDTGELFF	TGTGCCAGTAGTGCGGACAGGGGGCGGGACACCGGGGAGCTGTTTTTT
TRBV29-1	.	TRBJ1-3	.	CSVVIDSGNTIYF	TGCAGCGTCGTGATCGACTCTGGAAACACCATATATTTT
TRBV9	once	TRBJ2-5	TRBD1	CASSAVPGQLETQYF	TGTGCCAGCAGCGCCGTCCCGGGACAGCTGGAGACCCAGTACTTC
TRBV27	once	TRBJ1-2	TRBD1	CASSQDRVSYGYTF	TGTGCCAGCAGCCAGGACAGGGTCTCGTATGGCTACACCTTC
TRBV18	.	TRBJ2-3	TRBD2	CASSPLGGGETDTQYF	TGTGCCAGCTCACCCCTAGGCGGGGGGGAAACAGATACGCAGTATTTT
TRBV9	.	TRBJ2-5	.	CASSVEPARSQGETQYF	TGTGCCAGCAGCGTAGAGCCTGCCCGATCGCAGGGGGAGACCCAGTACTTC
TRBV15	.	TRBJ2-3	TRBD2	CATSREGAGLAGVIDTQYF	TGTGCCACCAGCAGAGAGGGGGCGGGACTAGCGGGGGTCATAGATACGCAGTATTTT